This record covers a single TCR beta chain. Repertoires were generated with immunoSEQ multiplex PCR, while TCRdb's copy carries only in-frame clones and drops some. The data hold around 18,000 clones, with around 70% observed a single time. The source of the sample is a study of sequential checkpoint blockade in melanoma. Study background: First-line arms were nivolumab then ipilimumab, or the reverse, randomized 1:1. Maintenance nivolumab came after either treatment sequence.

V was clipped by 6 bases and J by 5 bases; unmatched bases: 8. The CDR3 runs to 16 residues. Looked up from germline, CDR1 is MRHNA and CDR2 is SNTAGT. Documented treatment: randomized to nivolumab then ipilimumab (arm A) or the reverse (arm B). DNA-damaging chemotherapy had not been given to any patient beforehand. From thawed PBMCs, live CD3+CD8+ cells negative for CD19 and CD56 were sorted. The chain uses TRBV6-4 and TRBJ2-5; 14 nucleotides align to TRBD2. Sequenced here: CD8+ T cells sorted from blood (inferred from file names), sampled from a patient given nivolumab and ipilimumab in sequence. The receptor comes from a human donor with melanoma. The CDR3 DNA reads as TGTGCCAGCAGCGAGACGACTAGCGGGGGGGCCGAGACCCAGTACTTC. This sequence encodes CASSETTSGGAETQYF.